The 19 T cell receptor beta chains reported below all come from one sample, sequenced in a study of blood T cell repertoires in COVID-19. Some clones are missing from TCRdb's copy, which holds only in-frame ones; the method was immunoSEQ multiplex PCR. The sample yields tens of thousands of clones, about 78% seen once. Sequences were obtained from peripheral blood. These receptors all stem from a man in his 70s with active or convalescent COVID-19.

This clone was seen a few times. V and J are TRBV7-8 and TRBJ1-2, with 8 bases aligning to TRBD1. Losses at the gene ends were 5 bases for V and 6 bases for J; bases not matched to a gene: 14. This CDR3 region has 16 residues. The germline V gene encodes CDR1 SGHVS and CDR2 FQNEAQ. This chain's CDR3 is CASSPRPGTGRDGYTF. CDR3 bases: TGTGCCAGCAGCCCGAGACCCGGGACAGGAAGGGATGGCTACACCTTC.

The V call is TRBV19, the J call TRBJ2-1; D is unresolved. The V gene's germline CDR1 is LNHDA and CDR2 SQIVND (reference sequence). Trimming cost V 1 base and J 3 bases, with 7 bases left between them. The CDR3 sequence is 14 residues long. In nucleotides, the CDR3 is TGTGCCAGTAGTATAGGTAACTTCTACAATGAGCAGTTCTTC. Its protein product is CASSIGNFYNEQFF.

V is TRBV5-1 and J is TRBJ1-1; maybe TRBD1 (6 bases). Germline assignment: CDR1 SGHRS and CDR2 YFSETQ. Trimming removed 0 bases from V and 3 bases from J, with 6 bases in between. The CDR3 has 13 residues. The CDR3 nucleotides are TGCGCCAGCAGCTTGGGACAGGACACTGAAGCTTTCTTT. Translating gives CASSLGQDTEAFF.

The V and J genes are TRBV7-9 and TRBJ1-2; D is possibly TRBD1 (5 bases). Germline CDR1 SEHNR, CDR2 FQNEAQ (reference sequence). V was clipped by 5 bases and J by 4 bases, with 11 bases between them. There are 13 residues in the CDR3. This CDR3 is CASSATGPYGYTF. CDR3 coding DNA: TGTGCCAGCAGCGCAACAGGACCCTATGGCTACACCTTC.

V usage is TRBV5-4 and J usage is TRBJ2-7, with 7 nucleotides matching TRBD1. Germline trimming cut 5 bases from V and 4 bases from J; bases unmatched to any gene: 6. Germline V gene lookup returns CDR1 SGHNT and CDR2 YYREEE (reference sequence). There are 13 residues in the CDR3. DNA of the CDR3: TGTGCCAGCAGTTGGACAGGCTCATACGAGCAGTACTTC. Its protein is CASSWTGSYEQYF.

This chain connects TRBV19 to TRBJ2-3, with 8 bases fitting TRBD2. This CDR3 is built from 16 residues. V dropped 6 bases and J dropped 1; count of bases not matched to a gene: 9. Germline CDR1 LNHDA, CDR2 SQIVND (reference sequence). The CDR3 DNA sequence: TGTGCCAGTAGGGACATGGGAGCGGGGGGCACAGATACGCAGTATTTT. It codes for CASRDMGAGGTDTQYF.

V gene TRBV3-1 (or the pseudogene TRBV3-2) combines with J gene TRBJ1-3; D not certain. Per the germline V gene, CDR1 is LGHDT and CDR2 is YNNKEL (reference sequence). V shed 4 bases and J shed 0 bases, with 7 bases lying between them. The CDR3 loop spans 14 amino acids. CDR3 coding DNA: TGTGCCAGCAGCCCCCGGAGCTCTGGAAACACCATATATTTT. It codes for CASSPRSSGNTIYF.

The rearrangement uses TRBV3-1 (or the pseudogene TRBV3-2) and TRBJ1-1; D gene ambiguous. Per the germline V gene, CDR1 is LGHDT and CDR2 is YNNKEL (reference sequence). The CDR3 loop spans 13 amino acids. Trimming left V 4 bases short and J 3 bases short, with 9 bases between. This CDR3 reads CASSPSGHTEAFF. CDR3 DNA sequence: TGTGCCAGCAGCCCGTCGGGTCACACTGAAGCTTTCTTT.

CDR3 bases: TGTGCCAGCTCACCCCGATGGGGGGGGACTGAAGCTTTCTTT. It translates to CASSPRWGGTEAFF. J is TRBJ1-1 and V is TRBV18, with D possibly matching TRBD1 (5 bases). The CDR3 length is 14 residues. CDR1 KGHSH and CDR2 LQKENI come from the germline V gene. With 3 bases removed from V and 5 bases from J, the gap between germline ends came to 13 bases. The variable domain in full, completed from reference TRBV18 and TRBJ1-1, reads NAGVMQNPRHLVRRRGQEARLRCSPMKGHSHVYWYRQLPEEGLKFMVYLQKENIIDESGMPKERFSAEFPKEGPSILRIQQVVRGDSAAYFCASSPRWGGTEAFFGQGTRLTVV.

The sample holds a few counts of this clone. The chain uses TRBV15 and TRBJ1-2, with D perhaps TRBD1 (6 bases). With 9 bases removed from V and 3 bases from J, the gap between germline ends came to 17 bases. The germline gives CDR1 LNHNV, CDR2 YYDKDF (reference sequence). The CDR3 length is 14 residues. Written as DNA, the CDR3 is TGTGCCACAGGCCGGGACAAAGGTTACTATGGCTACACCTTC. Translation: CATGRDKGYYGYTF. The full variable domain, rest sourced from reference TRBV15 and TRBJ1-2, is DAMVIQNPRYQVTQFGKPVTLSCSQTLNHNVMYWYQQKSSQAPKLLFHYYDKDFNNEADTPDNFQSRRPNTSFCFLDIRSPGLGDTAMYLCATGRDKGYYGYTFGSGTRLTVV.

The gene calls are TRBV2 and TRBJ1-1; perhaps TRBD1 as D (5 bases). Germline values: CDR1 SNHLY, CDR2 FYNNEI. The germline V and J ends were trimmed by 8 bases and 1 base, with 11 bases remaining between them. CDR3 size: 13 residues. CDR3: CASEVQGNTEAFF. The DNA for the CDR3 is TGTGCCAGCGAGGTCCAGGGGAACACTGAAGCTTTCTTT.

The rearrangement joins TRBV28 to TRBJ1-2; D might be TRBD1 (6 bases). The germline V and J ends were trimmed by 5 bases and 2 bases, with 9 bases remaining between them. This CDR3 has 13 residues. Germline V CDR1 and CDR2: MDHEN, SYDVKM. The CDR3 sequence is CASSTQGNYGYTF. CDR3 sequence (DNA): TGTGCCAGCAGTACACAGGGCAACTATGGCTACACCTTC.

This chain uses TRBV27 with TRBJ2-7; 8 bases map to TRBD1. CDR1 is MNHEY, CDR2 SMNVEV, per germline (reference sequence). Trimming removed 8 bases from V and 3 bases from J; junction bases left unmatched: 6. There are 13 residues in the CDR3. CDR3 sequence (DNA): TGTGCCAGCCAAGGACAGGGAGGCTACGAGCAGTACTTC. Protein: CASQGQGGYEQYF.

This chain links TRBV28 with TRBJ2-1; D uncertain. V was shortened by 2 bases and J by 9 bases, with 23 bases between the two germline ends. Germline CDR1 MDHEN, CDR2 SYDVKM. The CDR3 contains 17 residues. Here the CDR3 DNA reads TGTGCCAGCAGTTTACCACTGGGCGTCACTGGCCGAAGTGAGCAGTTCTTC. Its translation is CASSLPLGVTGRSEQFF.

J is TRBJ1-2 and V is TRBV6-5, with a possible D match to TRBD1 (5 bases). Germline CDR1 and CDR2: MNHEY and SVGAGI. Trimming cost V 2 bases and J 10 bases, with 8 bases left between them. The CDR3 consists of 11 residues. The chain's CDR3 is CASSYGDFYTF. The CDR3, as DNA: TGTGCCAGCAGTTACGGGGACTTCTACACCTTC.

V and J are TRBV18 and TRBJ1-1; a possible D gene is TRBD1 (5 bases). The CDR3 contains 13 residues. Germline-derived CDR1 and CDR2 are KGHSH and LQKENI. With 4 bases removed from V and 3 bases from J, the gap between germline ends came to 9 bases. CDR3 sequence reads: CASSQGYDTEAFF. The CDR3 coding sequence is TGTGCCAGCTCACAGGGGTACGACACTGAAGCTTTCTTT.

This chain joins TRBV7-9 and TRBJ1-5, with 7 nucleotides matching TRBD1. The germline V gene has CDR1 SEHNR and CDR2 FQNEAQ (reference sequence). The CDR3 totals 15 residues. Trimming at V came to 1 base and at J to 6 bases, leaving 6 bases not matched to a gene. CDR3 nucleotide sequence: TGTGCCAGCAGCTTAGGACAGGGTTTTGGTCAGCCCCAGCATTTT. It codes for CASSLGQGFGQPQHF.

The table lists this clone with a few counts. This chain links TRBV5-5 with TRBJ1-2; 7 bases are a match to TRBD1. Germline assignment: CDR1 SGHKS and CDR2 YYEKEE (reference sequence). This CDR3 spans 17 amino acids. J gave up 8 bases and V 0 bases, and 16 bases lay outside the gene matches. The CDR3 DNA is TGTGCCAGCAGCTTGGTCGGTTCGGAGGCAGGGGGAAGAGGCTACACCTTC. Encoded protein: CASSLVGSEAGGRGYTF. The full variable domain, completed using reference TRBV5-5 and TRBJ1-2, is DAGVTQSPTHLIKTRGQQVTLRCSPISGHKSVSWYQQVLGQGPQFIFQYYEKEERGRGNFPDRFSARQFPNYSSELNVNALLLGDSALYLCASSLVGSEAGGRGYTFGSGTRLTVV.

The table lists this clone with a few counts. V usage is TRBV27 and J usage is TRBJ2-7; no reliable D call. The CDR3 covers 14 residues. The germline V and J ends were trimmed by 6 bases and 2 bases, with 14 bases remaining between them. CDR1 is MNHEY, CDR2 SMNVEV, per germline (reference sequence). CDR3 DNA: TGTGCCAGCAGGAGCGTGCTCTATCCCTACGAGCAGTACTTC. Translated, it gives CASRSVLYPYEQYF.